In its sample, the clone carrying this T cell receptor beta chain was seen a few times. The data were obtained in a study of T-cell memory formation after mild COVID-19. TCRdb reanalysed the 5' RACE reads using MiXCR and keeps one entry per CDR3 protein. The table records approximately 210,000 distinct CDR3 sequences, 8% to 11% of them present only once. This clonotype was obtained from a man aged 18 to 35 who had mild COVID-19 (a few samples of this study predate the infection). Cell type and time point are not known. The sample consisted of PBMCs or a T cell subset sorted from them (not recorded which).

This CDR3 is CASSLLQGVGYTF. CDR3 DNA: TGTGCCAGCAGCTTATTACAGGGGGTAGGCTACACCTTC. The J gene is TRBJ1-2, the V gene TRBV7-2; TRBD1 matches 8 bases. V gave up 2 bases and J gave up 8 bases; unmatched junction bases: 4. The CDR3 is made up of 13 amino acids. The germline V gene has CDR1 SGHTA and CDR2 FQGNSA. Looking up the rest from reference TRBV7-2 and TRBJ1-2 gives the full variable domain: GAGVSQSPSNKVTEKGKDVELRCDPISGHTALYWYRQSLGQGLEFLIYFQGNSAPDKSGLPSDRFSAERTGGSVSTLTIQRTQQEDSAVYLCASSLLQGVGYTFGSGTRLTVV.